The entry below gives a single TCR beta chain sequence along with its context. Its matching antigen is unknown. The CDR3 end falls 3 residues outside the read, so it is completed with the germline J gene. TCRdb keeps only in-frame clones here, not all; method: immunoSEQ multiplex PCR. The sample table sets out approximately 15,000 clones. The sample comes from a study of T cells in women clearing cervical HPV infection. Study-wide results and limits: CIN3+ cases had significantly higher TCR repertoire richness than controls, but evenness did not differ.

Trimming took 0 bases from V and 2 from J, leaving 12 bases between them. This CDR3 contains 15 residues. Germline CDR1 DFQATT, CDR2 SNEGSKA (reference sequence). The clonotype originates from a woman between 18 and 70 years old with a cervical HPV16 infection that either progressed to CIN3+ or cleared (not recorded which). The rearrangement uses TRBV20-1 and TRBJ2-3; tentative D call: TRBD2 (7 bases). The sequenced sample consisted of blood buffy coat. The CDR3: CSARDAGASTDTQYF. CDR3 DNA, as far as it was read: TGCAGTGCTAGAGATGCGGGGGCCTCCACAGATACG.